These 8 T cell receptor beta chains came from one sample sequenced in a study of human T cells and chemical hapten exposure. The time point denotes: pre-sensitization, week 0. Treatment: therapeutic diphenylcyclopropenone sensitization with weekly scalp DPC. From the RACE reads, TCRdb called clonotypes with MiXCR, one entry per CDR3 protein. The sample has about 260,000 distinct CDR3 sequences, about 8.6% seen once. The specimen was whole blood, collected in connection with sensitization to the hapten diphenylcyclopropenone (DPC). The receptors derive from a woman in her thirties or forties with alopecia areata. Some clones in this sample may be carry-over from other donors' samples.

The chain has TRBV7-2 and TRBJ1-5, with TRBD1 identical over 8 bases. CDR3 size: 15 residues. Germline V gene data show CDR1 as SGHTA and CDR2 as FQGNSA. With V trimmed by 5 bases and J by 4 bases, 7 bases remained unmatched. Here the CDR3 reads CASSPEDRDNQPQHF. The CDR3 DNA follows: TGTGCCAGCAGCCCCGAGGACAGGGATAATCAGCCCCAGCATTTT.

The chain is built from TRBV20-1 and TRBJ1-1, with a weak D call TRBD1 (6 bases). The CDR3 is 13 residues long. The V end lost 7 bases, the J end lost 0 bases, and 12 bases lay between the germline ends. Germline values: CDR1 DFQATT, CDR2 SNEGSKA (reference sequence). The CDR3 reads CSEYRAVNTEAFF. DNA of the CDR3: TGCAGTGAATACAGGGCGGTGAACACTGAAGCTTTCTTT.

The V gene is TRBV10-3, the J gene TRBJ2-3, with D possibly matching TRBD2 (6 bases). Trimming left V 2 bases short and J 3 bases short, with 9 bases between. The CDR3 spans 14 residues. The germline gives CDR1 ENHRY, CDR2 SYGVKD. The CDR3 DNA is TGTGCCATCAGTGAGGTGGGAGGTACAGATACGCAGTATTTT. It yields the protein CAISEVGGTDTQYF.

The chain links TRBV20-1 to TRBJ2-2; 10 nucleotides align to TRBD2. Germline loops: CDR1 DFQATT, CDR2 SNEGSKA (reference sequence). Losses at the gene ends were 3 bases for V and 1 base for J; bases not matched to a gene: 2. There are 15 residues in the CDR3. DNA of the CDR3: TGCAGTGCTAGCCGACTAGCGGGGAACACCGGGGAGCTGTTTTTT. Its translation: CSASRLAGNTGELFF.

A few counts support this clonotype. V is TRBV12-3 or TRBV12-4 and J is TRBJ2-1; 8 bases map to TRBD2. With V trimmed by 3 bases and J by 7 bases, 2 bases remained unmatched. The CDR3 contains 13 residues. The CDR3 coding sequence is TGTGCCAGCAGTTTCGAGCGGGAGAATGAGCAGTTCTTC. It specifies CASSFERENEQFF.

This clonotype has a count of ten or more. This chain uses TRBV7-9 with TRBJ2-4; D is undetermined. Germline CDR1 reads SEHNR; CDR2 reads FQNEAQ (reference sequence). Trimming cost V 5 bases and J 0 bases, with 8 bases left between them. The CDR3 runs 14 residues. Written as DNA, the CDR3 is TGTGCCAGCAGCGAGGATCTAGCCAAAAACATTCAGTACTTC. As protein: CASSEDLAKNIQYF.

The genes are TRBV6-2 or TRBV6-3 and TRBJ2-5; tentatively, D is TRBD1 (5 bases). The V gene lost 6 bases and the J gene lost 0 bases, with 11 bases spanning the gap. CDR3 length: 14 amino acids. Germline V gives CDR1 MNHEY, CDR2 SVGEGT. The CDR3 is CASRGWTHQETQYF. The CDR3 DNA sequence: TGTGCCAGCAGAGGTTGGACACACCAAGAGACCCAGTACTTC.

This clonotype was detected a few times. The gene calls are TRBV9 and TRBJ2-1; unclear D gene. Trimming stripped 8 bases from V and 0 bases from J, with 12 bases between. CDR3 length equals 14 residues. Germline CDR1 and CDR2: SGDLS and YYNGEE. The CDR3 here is CASSVGGSYNEQFF. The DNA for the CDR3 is TGTGCCAGTTCCGTGGGCGGCTCCTACAATGAGCAGTTCTTC.